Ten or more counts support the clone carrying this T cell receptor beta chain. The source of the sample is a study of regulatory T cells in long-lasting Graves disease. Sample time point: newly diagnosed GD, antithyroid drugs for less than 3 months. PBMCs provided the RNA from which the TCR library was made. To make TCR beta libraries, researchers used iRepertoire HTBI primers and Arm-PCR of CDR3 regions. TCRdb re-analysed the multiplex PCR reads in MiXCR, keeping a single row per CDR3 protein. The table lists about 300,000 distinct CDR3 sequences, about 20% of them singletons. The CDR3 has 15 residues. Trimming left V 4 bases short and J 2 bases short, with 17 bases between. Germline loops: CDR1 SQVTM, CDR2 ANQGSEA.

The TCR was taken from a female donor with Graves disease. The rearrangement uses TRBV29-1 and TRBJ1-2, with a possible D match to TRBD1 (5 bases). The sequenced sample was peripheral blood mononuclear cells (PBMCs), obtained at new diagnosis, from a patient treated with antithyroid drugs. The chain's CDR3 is CSVVSHWDQNYGYTF. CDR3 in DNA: TGCAGCGTTGTTAGTCATTGGGACCAAAACTATGGCTACACCTTC.